This entry features one T cell receptor (beta chain) sequence. No antigen is known for it. Base qualities are not recorded, but no much larger clone differs from it by a single base. V is cut back by 6 bases and J by 7 bases, with 7 bases in the junction unmatched. The germline V gene yields SNHLY for CDR1 and FYNNEI for CDR2. Inclusive of the bounding cysteine and phenylalanine, the CDR3 is 14 residues long. The DNA shown is the 42-base CDR3, in frame from base 1. This specimen's time point label, interpreted: about 28 days (+/-7) after the second vaccine dose. AZD1222 recipients whose second dose came at about 4 weeks and those whose second dose came at about 12 weeks were combined into one group, since spike-specific TCR depth and breadth did not differ between the two schedules. The vaccinee samples were drawn from two UK trials, COV001 and COV002, one of which was a single-blind randomized controlled phase 2/3 trial testing AZD1222 (ChAdOx1 nCoV-19) in healthy adults. For TCRbeta chain sequencing, PBMC samples were collected from trial participants at day 0 and at day 28 after the second dose.

The CDR3 regions of human TCRbeta chains were analyzed by immunosequencing. The original methods were these. TCRs in the repertoires were compared against a reference library of SARS-CoV-2-specific TCRs that had been generated with the MIRA antigen-specificity platform. Breadth was defined as the fraction of unique TCRs that were SARS-CoV-2-associated, and depth was defined as the fraction of total T cells that were SARS-CoV-2-associated. Using the MIRA data, each spike-specific TCR was assigned both to the spike region to which the TCR was reactive and to a CD4 or CD8 class. Log10-transformed breadth and depth values were compared by one-way ANOVA with Sidak's multiple comparisons tests. Not all clones reach the TCRdb copy of this immuneACCESS table, which keeps in-frame sequences only. Checked studies attribute under half of the gap to unresolved V genes and leave the rest unexplained. V, J and clone size reflect that table, while D and trimming were determined from the DNA. In this sample the table shows under 150,000 clones, 80% to 90% of which occur a single time. The ten largest account for about 9.5% of the sample.

The data were obtained in a study of T cell responses to AZD1222 COVID-19 vaccine listed by TCRdb under 2021. For the study in its entirety: TCR sequencing covered more than 230 trial participants: 200 to 210 given two doses of AZD1222 and 26 given two doses of MenACWY control vaccine. Enrollment into the trials was organized by age into subgroups of 18-55, 56-69 and 70-plus years, and those subgroups contained roughly 150, 30 and 60 TCR-sequenced participants, respectively.

Overall study outcomes, separate from this receptor: Conclusions about previously exposed vaccinees were limited because only 6 or 7 AZD1222 recipients were SARS-CoV-2 seropositive at baseline. Participants were mostly white British, with more females than males. The authors suggested clonal diversity may have been underestimated. The whole spike protein was spanned by vaccine-associated CD4 TCRs, and dominant responses were seen in regions 160-218 and 743-854. The 56-69-year group was small, and its depth increase did not reach significance, likely because of low power. After two AZD1222 doses, both the breadth and the depth of spike-specific TCRs were significantly higher than at day 0 and than in MenACWY recipients. Epitopes outside the regions mutated in the B.1.351 and B.1.1.7 variants were reportedly recognized by nearly half of the unique spike-specific TCRs. No day 14 peak-response samples were available, so repertoires were characterized only after the peak T cell response.

The sample was peripheral blood, taken 28 days after the second AZD1222 dose. The rearrangement combines TRBV2 with TRBJ1-5, with 9 central nucleotides matching TRBD1. The TCR sequence derives from an adult who received the AZD1222 COVID-19 vaccine. The nucleotides are TGTGCCAGCAGGGGACAGGGTTGGACCCAGCCCCAGCATTTT. It codes for CASRGQGWTQPQHF. The CDR3, completed at both ends by the reference TRBV2 and TRBJ1-5 genes, gives the full variable domain EPEVTQTPSHQVTQMGQEVILRCVPISNHLYFYWYRQILGQKVEFLVSFYNNEISEKSEIFDDQFSVERPDGSNFTLKIRSTKLEDSAMYFCASRGQGWTQPQHFGDGTRLSIL.